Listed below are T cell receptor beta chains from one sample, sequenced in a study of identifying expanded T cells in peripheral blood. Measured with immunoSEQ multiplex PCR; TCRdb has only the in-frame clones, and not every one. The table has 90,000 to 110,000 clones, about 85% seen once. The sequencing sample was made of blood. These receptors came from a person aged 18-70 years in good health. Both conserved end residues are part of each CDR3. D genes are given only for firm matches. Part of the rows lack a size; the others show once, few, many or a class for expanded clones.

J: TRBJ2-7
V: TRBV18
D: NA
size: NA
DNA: TGTGCCAGCTCACCACCAGCCAGGGCGTACGAGCAGTACTTC
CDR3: CASSPPARAYEQYF

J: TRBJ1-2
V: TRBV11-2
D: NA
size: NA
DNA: TGTGCCAGCAGCTTAGTCGCGGGGGCTAACTATGGCTACACCTTC
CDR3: CASSLVAGANYGYTF

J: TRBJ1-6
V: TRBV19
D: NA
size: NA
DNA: TGTGCCAGTAGCCCCGACCCGAGCACACCCCTCCACTTT
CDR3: CASSPDPSTPLHF

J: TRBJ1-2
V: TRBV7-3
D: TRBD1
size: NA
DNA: TGTGCCAGCAAGCTAACAGGGGACTATGGCTACACCTTC
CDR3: CASKLTGDYGYTF

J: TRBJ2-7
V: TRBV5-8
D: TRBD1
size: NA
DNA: TGTGCCAACCTCCGGGACAGTAACTACGAGCAGTACTTC
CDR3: CANLRDSNYEQYF

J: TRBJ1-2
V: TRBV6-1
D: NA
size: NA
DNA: TGTGCCGACAACAGGGTGGGCGACTATGGCTACACCTTC
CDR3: CADNRVGDYGYTF

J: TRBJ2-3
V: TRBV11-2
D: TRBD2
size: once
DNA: TGTGCCAGCAGCTTAGATTCGGTGGGACTAGGGCTCGGTACGCAGTATTTT
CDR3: CASSLDSVGLGLGTQYF

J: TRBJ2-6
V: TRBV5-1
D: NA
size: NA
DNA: TGCGCCAGCAGCATGTCCAGGGGCGGTGGGGCTAACGTCCTGACTTTC
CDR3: CASSMSRGGGANVLTF

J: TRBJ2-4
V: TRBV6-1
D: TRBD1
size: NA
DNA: TGTGCCAGCAGTGGGACAGGGGAAAAAAACATTCAGTACTTC
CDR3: CASSGTGEKNIQYF

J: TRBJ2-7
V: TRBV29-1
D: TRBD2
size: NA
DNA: TGCAGCGTTGAAGTGACTAGCGGGTTTAAAAACTACGAGCAGTACTTC
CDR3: CSVEVTSGFKNYEQYF

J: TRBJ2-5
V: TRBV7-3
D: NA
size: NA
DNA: TGTGCCAGCAGCTTAAATGGTGGCGGCCTGGGCGAGACCCAGTACTTC
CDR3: CASSLNGGGLGETQYF

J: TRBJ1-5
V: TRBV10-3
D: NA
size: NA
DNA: TGTGCCATCAGTGAGACCGAGGGTAGCAATCAGCCCCAGCATTTT
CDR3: CAISETEGSNQPQHF

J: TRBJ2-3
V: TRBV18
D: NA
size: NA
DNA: TGTGCCAGCTCAGGGCAGGATTTGACAGATACGCAGTATTTT
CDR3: CASSGQDLTDTQYF

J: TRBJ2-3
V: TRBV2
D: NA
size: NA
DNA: TGTGCCAGACGGGACGTAAGAGCGGCAGATACGCAGTATTTT
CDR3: CARRDVRAADTQYF

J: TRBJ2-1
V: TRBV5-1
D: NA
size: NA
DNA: TGCGCCAGCAGCTTGGGTCCAACTAACAATGAGCAGTTCTTC
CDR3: CASSLGPTNNEQFF

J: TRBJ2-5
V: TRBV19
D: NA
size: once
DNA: TGTGCCAGTAGTAGGATAGCTAGCGAGAGTCGCCAAGAGACCCAGTACTTC
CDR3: CASSRIASESRQETQYF

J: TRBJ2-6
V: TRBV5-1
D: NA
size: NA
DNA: TGCGCCAGCAGCTTGAATTTGGGGCCTGGGGCCAACGTCCTGACTTTC
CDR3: CASSLNLGPGANVLTF

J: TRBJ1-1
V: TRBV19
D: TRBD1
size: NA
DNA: TGTGCCAGTAGTATACGGGACAGCTTGAACACTGAAGCTTTCTTT
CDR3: CASSIRDSLNTEAFF

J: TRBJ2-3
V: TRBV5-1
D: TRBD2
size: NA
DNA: TGCGCCAGCAGCTCAAAATCGAGCGGGGGGGAAGCAGATACGCAGTATTTT
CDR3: CASSSKSSGGEADTQYF

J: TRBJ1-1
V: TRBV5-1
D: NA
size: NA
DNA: TGCGCCAGCAGCTTCAGTAGCGTGAACACTGAAGCTTTCTTT
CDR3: CASSFSSVNTEAFF

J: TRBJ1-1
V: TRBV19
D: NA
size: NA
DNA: TGTGCCAGTAGTGTGTACCGGGAAAATGAAGCTTTCTTT
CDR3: CASSVYRENEAFF

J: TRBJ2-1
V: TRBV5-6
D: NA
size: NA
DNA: TGTGCCAGCAGCTTGTTTAGTGATGAGCAGTTCTTC
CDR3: CASSLFSDEQFF

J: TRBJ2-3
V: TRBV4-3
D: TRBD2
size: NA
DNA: TGCGCCAGCAGCCAAGATAGCGGGCGGGGAGATACGCAGTATTTT
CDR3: CASSQDSGRGDTQYF

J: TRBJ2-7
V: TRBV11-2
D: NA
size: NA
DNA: TGTGCCAGCAGCTCTTCTGGACTGCTGGACGAGCAGTACTTC
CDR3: CASSSSGLLDEQYF

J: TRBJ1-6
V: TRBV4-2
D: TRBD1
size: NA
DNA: TGTGCCAGCAGCCAAGAGCCACAGGGGGGTGGTTCACCCCTCCACTTT
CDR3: CASSQEPQGGGSPLHF

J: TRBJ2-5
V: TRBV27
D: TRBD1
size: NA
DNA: TGTGCCAGCAGTTGGGACAGGGGGGCAGAGACCCAGTACTTC
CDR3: CASSWDRGAETQYF

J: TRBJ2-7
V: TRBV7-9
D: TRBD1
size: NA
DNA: TGTGCCAGCAGCTCCACAGGGGCGAACTTCTACGAGCAGTACTTC
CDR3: CASSSTGANFYEQYF

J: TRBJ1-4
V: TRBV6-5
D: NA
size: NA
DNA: TGTGCCAGCAGTTTGGGGAGGCCTAATGAAAAACTGTTTTTT
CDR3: CASSLGRPNEKLFF

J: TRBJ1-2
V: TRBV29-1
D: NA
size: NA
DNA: TGCAGCGTTGTAGGACAGAGGGGCTACACCTTC
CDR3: CSVVGQRGYTF

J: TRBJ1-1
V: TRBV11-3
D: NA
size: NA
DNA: TGTGCCAGCAGCCCTGGGGGGCGGAAGAACACTGAAGCTTTCTTT
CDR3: CASSPGGRKNTEAFF

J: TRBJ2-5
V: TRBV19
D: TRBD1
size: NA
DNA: TGTGCCAGTAGTGGGGACAGGGTCGGGAAGACCCAGTACTTC
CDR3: CASSGDRVGKTQYF

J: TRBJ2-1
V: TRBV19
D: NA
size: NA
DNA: TGTGCCAGTAGCCTAGAGGGGAGTGAGCAGTTCTTC
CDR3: CASSLEGSEQFF

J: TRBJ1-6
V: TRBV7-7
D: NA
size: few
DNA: TGTGCCAGCAGCTTAGCAGAGGGCGTTGATTCACCCCTCCACTTT
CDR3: CASSLAEGVDSPLHF

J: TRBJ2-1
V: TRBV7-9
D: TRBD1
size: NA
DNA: TGTGCCAGCAGATCAATACAGGGGGCTTTTTACAATGAGCAGTTCTTC
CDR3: CASRSIQGAFYNEQFF

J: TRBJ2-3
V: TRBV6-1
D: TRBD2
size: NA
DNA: TGTGCCAGCAGTGAACTGACTAGCGCGTTCACAGATACGCAGTATTTT
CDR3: CASSELTSAFTDTQYF

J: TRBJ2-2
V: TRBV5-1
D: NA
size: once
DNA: TGCGCCAGCAGCTTGGGATACAGGTCGAACACCGGGGAGCTGTTTTTT
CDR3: CASSLGYRSNTGELFF

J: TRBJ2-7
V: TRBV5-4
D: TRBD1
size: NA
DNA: TGTGCCAGCAGCGTACAGGGGGTGAACTACGAGCAGTACTTC
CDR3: CASSVQGVNYEQYF

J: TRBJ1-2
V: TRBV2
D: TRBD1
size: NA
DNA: TGTGCCAGCAGTGAGGCGACAGGGACTAACTATGGCTACACCTTC
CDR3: CASSEATGTNYGYTF

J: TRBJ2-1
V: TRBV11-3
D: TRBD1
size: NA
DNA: TGTGCCAGCAGCTTAGGAGGGGGCAGCTACAATGAGCAGTTCTTC
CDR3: CASSLGGGSYNEQFF

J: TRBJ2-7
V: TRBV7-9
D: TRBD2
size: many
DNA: TGTGCCAGCAGCGCGGGACTAGTGTACGAGCAGTACTTC
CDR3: CASSAGLVYEQYF

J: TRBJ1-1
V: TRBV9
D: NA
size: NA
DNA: TGTGCCAGCAGCGTAGAAACGGGAGACACTGAAGCTTTCTTT
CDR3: CASSVETGDTEAFF

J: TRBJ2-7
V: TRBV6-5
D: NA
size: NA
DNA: TGTGCCAGCAGTTACTCTCGGACAGCGACCTACGAGCAGTACTTC
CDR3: CASSYSRTATYEQYF

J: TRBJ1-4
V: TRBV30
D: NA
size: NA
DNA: TGTGCCTGGGGATTTGGAGGGAGTGAAAAACTGTTTTTT
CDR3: CAWGFGGSEKLFF

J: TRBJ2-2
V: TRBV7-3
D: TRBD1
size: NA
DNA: TGTGCCAGCAGCGCCCAGACAGGGCCCGGGGAGCTGTTTTTT
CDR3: CASSAQTGPGELFF

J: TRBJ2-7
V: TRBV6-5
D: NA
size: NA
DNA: TGTGCCAGCAGTTACAGCCTCGGCTCCTACGAGCAGTACTTC
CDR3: CASSYSLGSYEQYF

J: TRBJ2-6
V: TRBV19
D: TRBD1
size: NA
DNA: TGTGCCAGTGCTCCCCGGGACAGACTCCTCCCAGGGGCCAACGTCCTGACTTTC
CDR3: CASAPRDRLLPGANVLTF

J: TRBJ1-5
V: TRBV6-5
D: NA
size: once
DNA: TGTGCCAGCAGTTACTCTCAGGGCAATCAGCCCCAGCATTTT
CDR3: CASSYSQGNQPQHF

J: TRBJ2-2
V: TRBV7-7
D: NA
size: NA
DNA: TGTGCCAGCAGCTTAGATAGGGTTGGGGAGCTGTTTTTT
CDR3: CASSLDRVGELFF

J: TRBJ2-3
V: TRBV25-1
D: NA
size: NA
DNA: TGTGCCAGCAGCCCCTTCGGGGATACGCAGTATTTT
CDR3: CASSPFGDTQYF

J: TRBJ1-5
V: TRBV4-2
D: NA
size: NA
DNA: TGTGCCAGCAGCCAAGACGAGGGGCGGCCCCAGCATTTT
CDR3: CASSQDEGRPQHF

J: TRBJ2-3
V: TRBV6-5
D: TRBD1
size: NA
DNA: TGTGCCAGCAGTTACGTACAGGGGGCCTATACGCAGTATTTT
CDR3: CASSYVQGAYTQYF

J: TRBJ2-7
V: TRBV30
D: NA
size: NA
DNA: TGTGCCTGGAGTGGCAGCGGTCCCTCCTACGAGCAGTACTTC
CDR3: CAWSGSGPSYEQYF

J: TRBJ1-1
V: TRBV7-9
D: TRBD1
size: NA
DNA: TGTGCCAGCAGCTACTCGGGACAGGTGGTTGAAGCTTTCTTT
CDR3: CASSYSGQVVEAFF